The clone carrying this TCR beta chain appeared a single time. This specimen comes from a study of OX40 agonist ivuxolimab in advanced cancers. Whole-study context: Among those enrolled, mean age was approximately 62 years (range roughly 20 to 80) and 82.7% were male. Therapy given before enrollment (anti-PD-1, anti-PD-L1 or anti-CTLA-4) was allowed, and 40% to 45% had some. Among those treated, three patients had partial responses, one with hepatocellular carcinoma and two with cutaneous melanoma.

People who had autoimmune disease history or systemic immunosuppression were excluded. Trimming took 3 bases from V and 7 from J, leaving 15 bases between them. The CDR3 has 14 amino acids. Germline V gene lookup returns CDR1 SGDLS and CDR2 YYNGEE. Method: immunoSEQ multiplex PCR; TCRdb's copy keeps in-frame clones and lacks some. The sample consists of around 65,000 clones, 60% to 85% of them appearing once. V usage is TRBV9 and J usage is TRBJ2-3, with D unresolved. The sample here was CD4+ or CD8+ T cells sorted from blood, taken in a trial of the OX40 agonist ivuxolimab. The receptor was isolated from an adult with an advanced solid tumor such as melanoma, head and neck, liver or kidney cancer. The CDR3 loop reads CASSALTTLNTQYF. DNA for the CDR3: TGTGCCAGCAGCGCGTTAACCACACTGAATACGCAGTATTTT.